This is a list of T cell receptor beta chains from one sample in a study of cytomegalovirus exposure and HLA in healthy donors. The table came from immunoSEQ multiplex PCR; TCRdb's copy has only in-frame clones and leaves some out. The sample consists of around 150,000 clones, roughly two thirds of them appearing once. Material for sequencing was PBMCs. These receptor sequences come from a young woman in good health and CMV-seropositive. CDR3s include the opening cysteine and the closing phenylalanine or tryptophan. A D gene is named only where the DNA matches it firmly. Some rows have no size entry. The others give once, few or many, or a class for an expanded clone.

-	TRBJ2-7	-	TRBV27	TGTGCCAGCAGTTTATCGATACAGGGAGAGCAGTACTTC	CASSLSIQGEQYF
TRBD1	TRBJ1-1	few	TRBV4-1	TGCGCCAGCAGCCAAGTCCGGGACAGGGTGTACGGGGCTGAAGCTTTCTTT	CASSQVRDRVYGAEAFF
-	TRBJ1-2	-	TRBV6-5	TGTGCCAGCAGTTCCCCAAACTATGGCTACACCTTC	CASSSPNYGYTF
-	TRBJ1-4	-	TRBV10-3	TGTGCCATCAGTGAGTTGGCAGGGGATGAAAAACTGTTTTTT	CAISELAGDEKLFF
TRBD2	TRBJ2-5	-	TRBV4-2	TGTGCCAGCAGCCAAGAAATAGGGGCGGGGGGGAGAGAGACCCAGTACTTC	CASSQEIGAGGRETQYF
TRBD2	TRBJ2-3	once	TRBV28	TGTGCCATCCTAGCGGAGAGCACAGATACGCAGTATTTT	CAILAESTDTQYF
-	TRBJ1-2	-	TRBV19	TGTGCCAGCTGCTACACAGAAGGCTATGGCTACACCTTC	CASCYTEGYGYTF
TRBD1	TRBJ1-1	-	TRBV5-4	TGTGCCAGCAGCTCGGGGACAGGGCGGACTGAAGCTTTCTTT	CASSSGTGRTEAFF
TRBD1	TRBJ2-1	-	TRBV18	TGTGCCAGCTCACCACGGGACAGGGGTTTTGAGCAGTTCTTC	CASSPRDRGFEQFF
TRBD2	TRBJ2-5	-	TRBV5-1	TGCGCCAGCAGCTCGCCGCTGTTAGCGGGAGAGACCCAGTACTTC	CASSSPLLAGETQYF
-	TRBJ1-3	-	TRBV18	TGTGCCAGCTCTACAGGGAACCCTGGAAACACCATATATTTT	CASSTGNPGNTIYF
TRBD1	TRBJ2-3	once	TRBV29-1	TGCAGCGTGCCCACGACAGGGGGTGGTCCTACAGATACGCAGTATTTT	CSVPTTGGGPTDTQYF
-	TRBJ2-7	-	TRBV9	TGTGCCAGCAGCGTGCGCAGCGAAACCCCCTACGAGCAGTACTTC	CASSVRSETPYEQYF
-	TRBJ1-1	few	TRBV4-3	TGCGCCAGCAGCCAAAGAGGGTCTGAGGCTTTCTTT	CASSQRGSEAFF
-	TRBJ1-1	-	TRBV5-1	TGCGCCAGCAGCTTGGAGGCAGGGGCTACTGAAGCTTTCTTT	CASSLEAGATEAFF
TRBD2	TRBJ2-5	-	TRBV5-1	TGCGCCAGCAGCACTGTGACTAGCGGGAGAGGTATCGTCCAAGAGACCCAGTACTTC	CASSTVTSGRGIVQETQYF
TRBD1	TRBJ2-7	-	TRBV29-1	TGCAGCGTTGGGGACAGGGTGTCCTTCTACGAGCAGTACTTC	CSVGDRVSFYEQYF
TRBD1	TRBJ1-2	-	TRBV6-5	TGTGCCAGCAGTTCACAGGGGTGGTATGGCTACACCTTC	CASSSQGWYGYTF
-	TRBJ2-5	-	TRBV4-3	TGCGCCAGCAGCCTCTCACGTGGACAGTCGGAGACCCAGTACTTC	CASSLSRGQSETQYF
-	TRBJ2-3	-	TRBV25-1	TGTGCCAGCAGTGTCCCTAATACTAGGGCAGATACGCAGTATTTT	CASSVPNTRADTQYF
TRBD1	TRBJ1-5	-	TRBV18	TGTGCCAGCTCCCATGGACAGGGTACTAGGCCCCAGCATTTT	CASSHGQGTRPQHF
-	TRBJ2-7	-	TRBV5-6	TGTGCCAGCAGCTTGGGCGGGGCACCCTACGAGCAGTACTTC	CASSLGGAPYEQYF
-	TRBJ1-3	-	TRBV18	TGTGCCACTCACCGGGGGTCTGGAAACACCATATATTTT	CATHRGSGNTIYF
TRBD2	TRBJ2-1	-	TRBV19	TGTGCCAGTAGTACCATATTCGCGACTAGCGGGGGGTCCCTAGTGTACAATGAGCAGTTCTTC	CASSTIFATSGGSLVYNEQFF
TRBD1	TRBJ2-7	-	TRBV30	TGTGCCTGGAGTCAGGGGGCGCCGTACGAGCAGTACTTC	CAWSQGAPYEQYF
-	TRBJ1-1	-	TRBV7-9	TGTGCCAGCAGCTTAGCGCTGGGGCTGGGGACTGAAGCTTTCTTT	CASSLALGLGTEAFF
TRBD1	TRBJ2-7	-	TRBV5-4	TGTGCCAGCAGCTGGGGGAACAGGGGAGTTCGCAACGAGCAGTACTTC	CASSWGNRGVRNEQYF
-	TRBJ2-1	-	TRBV30	TGTGCCTCCCGAGGACTGGGAACTCTCAATGAGCAGTTCTTC	CASRGLGTLNEQFF
-	TRBJ2-2	-	TRBV5-1	TGCGCCAGCTCCCAAAGCGGGTCGAACACCGGGGAGCTGTTTTTT	CASSQSGSNTGELFF
-	TRBJ1-5	few	TRBV15	TGTGCCACCTCTGCGGGACGGCCCGAGGTCAGGCATTTT	CATSAGRPEVRHF
-	TRBJ2-4	-	TRBV4-1	TGCGCCAGCAGCCAAGGGGACATGAACATTCAGTACTTC	CASSQGDMNIQYF
-	TRBJ1-1	-	TRBV7-9	TGTGCCAGCAGCGGGGCTGGGGAGGGAAACACTGAAGCTTTCTTT	CASSGAGEGNTEAFF
-	TRBJ1-1	-	TRBV29-1	TGCAGCGTTTTGGACTCTAACACTGAAGCTTTCTTT	CSVLDSNTEAFF
TRBD2	TRBJ2-5	-	TRBV6-1	TGTGCCAGCAGGACCCCAGCGGGAGCGAAAGAGACCCAGTACTTC	CASRTPAGAKETQYF
TRBD2	TRBJ2-1	few	TRBV5-1	TGCGCCAGCAGCTTTATACTAGCGGGAGTATCTGATGAGCAGTTCTTC	CASSFILAGVSDEQFF
-	TRBJ2-3	-	TRBV6-9	TGTGCCAGCACCACCGAGGACTCTGGAAGCACAGATACGCAGTATTTT	CASTTEDSGSTDTQYF
TRBD1	TRBJ1-2	-	TRBV18	TGTGCCAGCTCACCAGGACAGGGGGCCTACACCTTC	CASSPGQGAYTF
TRBD2	TRBJ2-5	-	TRBV4-2	TGTGCCAGCAGCCAAGTAGCGGGGGGCCGACAAGAGACCCAGTACTTC	CASSQVAGGRQETQYF
-	TRBJ1-1	-	TRBV28	TGTGCCAGCAGTCAACAGGGAGCCATGAACACTGAAGCTTTCTTT	CASSQQGAMNTEAFF
TRBD1	TRBJ1-4	few	TRBV7-2	TGTGCCAGCAGCCTCAGGGGGGACTGGAAAAAACTGTTTTTT	CASSLRGDWKKLFF
TRBD1	TRBJ1-1	-	TRBV6-6	TGTGCGGAGGGACAGTTGAACACTGAAGCTTTCTTT	CAEGQLNTEAFF
TRBD2	TRBJ2-1	-	TRBV6-1	TGTGCCAGCAACGTAGGGGAGGGCAATGAGCAGTTCTTC	CASNVGEGNEQFF
-	TRBJ2-5	-	TRBV7-3	TGTGCCAGCAGCTACGACAGTGCTCAAGAGACCCAGTACTTC	CASSYDSAQETQYF